The source of this T cell receptor (beta chain) is a study of long-term antiretroviral therapy in people with HIV. Study overall: The oldest specimens predate the 2015 immediate-ART recommendation by about a decade. Study findings and constraints: Blood was collected between the mid-2000s and the late 2010s, possibly under older ART regimens. The study found that diversity rose after ART but stayed below transplant donor controls.

Samples were assayed with immunoSEQ v3.0 at survey level. The method was immunoSEQ multiplex PCR; TCRdb's version includes in-frame clones alone and lacks a portion of them. The sample records roughly 30,000 clones, approximately 91% being singletons. Of note for this clone: Its antigen is currently unknown.

The CDR3 consists of 18 residues. V was clipped by 0 bases and J by 0 bases, with 18 bases between them. Germline-derived CDR1 and CDR2 are SGHDT and YYEEEE. This TCR was recovered from a man aged 18 to 29 with HIV. V and J are TRBV5-6 and TRBJ1-1; D perhaps matches TRBD1 (5 bases). The sample consisted of unsorted PBMCs, taken 3.1 years after starting antiretroviral therapy. CDR3 in DNA: TGTGCCAGCAGCTTGGGGGGGACGGCTGCCAAGATGAACACTGAAGCTTTCTTT. This gives the protein CASSLGGTAAKMNTEAFF.